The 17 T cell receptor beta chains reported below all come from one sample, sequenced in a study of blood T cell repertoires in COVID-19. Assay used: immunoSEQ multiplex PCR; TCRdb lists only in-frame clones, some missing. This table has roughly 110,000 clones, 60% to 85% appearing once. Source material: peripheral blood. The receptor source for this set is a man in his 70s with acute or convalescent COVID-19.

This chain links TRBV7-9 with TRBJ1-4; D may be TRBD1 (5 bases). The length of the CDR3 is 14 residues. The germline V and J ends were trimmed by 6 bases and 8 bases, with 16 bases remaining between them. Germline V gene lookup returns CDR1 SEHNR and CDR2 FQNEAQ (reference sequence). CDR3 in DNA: TGTGCCAGCAGTCCTACGGGGGATCGAGAAAAACTGTTTTTT. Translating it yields CASSPTGDREKLFF. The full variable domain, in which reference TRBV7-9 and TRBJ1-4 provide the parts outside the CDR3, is DTGVSQNPRHKITKRGQNVTFRCDPISEHNRLYWYRQTLGQGPEFLTYFQNEAQLEKSRLLSDRFSAERPKGSFSTLEIQRTEQGDSAMYLCASSPTGDREKLFFGSGTQLSVL.

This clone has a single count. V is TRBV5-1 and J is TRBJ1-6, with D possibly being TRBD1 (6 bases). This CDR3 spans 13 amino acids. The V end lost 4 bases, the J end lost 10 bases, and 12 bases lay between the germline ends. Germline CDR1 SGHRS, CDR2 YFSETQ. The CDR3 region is CASSVSGDSPLHF. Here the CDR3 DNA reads TGCGCCAGCAGCGTCTCAGGGGACTCACCCCTCCACTTT.

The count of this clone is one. CDR3 sequence reads: CASRHSSGGAHEQFF. CDR3 bases: TGTGCCAGCAGGCATTCTAGCGGGGGGGCCCATGAGCAGTTCTTC. The chain uses TRBV27 and TRBJ2-1; TRBD2 agrees at 12 bases. The CDR3 sequence is 15 residues long. Germline V lookup: CDR1 MNHEY, CDR2 SMNVEV (reference sequence). V shed 6 bases and J 8 bases; nucleotides not matched to a gene: 8.

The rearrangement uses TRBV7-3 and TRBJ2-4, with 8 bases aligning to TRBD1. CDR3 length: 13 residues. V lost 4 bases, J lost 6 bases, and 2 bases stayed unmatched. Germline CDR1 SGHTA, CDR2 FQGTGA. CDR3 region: CASSSGQGNIQYF. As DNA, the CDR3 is TGTGCCAGCAGCTCCGGACAGGGAAACATTCAGTACTTC.

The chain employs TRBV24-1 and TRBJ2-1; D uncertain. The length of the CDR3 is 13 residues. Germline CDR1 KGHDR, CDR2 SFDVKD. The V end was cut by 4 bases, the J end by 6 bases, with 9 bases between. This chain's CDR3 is CATSEPNGNEQFF. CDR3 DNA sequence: TGTGCCACCAGTGAGCCTAATGGCAATGAGCAGTTCTTC.

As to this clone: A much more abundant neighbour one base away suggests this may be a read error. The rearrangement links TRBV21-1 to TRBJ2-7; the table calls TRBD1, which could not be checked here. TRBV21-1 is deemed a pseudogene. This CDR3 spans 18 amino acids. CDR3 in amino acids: CASSAFTRDRVLNYEQYF. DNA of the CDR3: TGTGCCAGCAGCGCTTTTACCCGGGACAGGGTACTTAACTACGAGCAGTACTTC.

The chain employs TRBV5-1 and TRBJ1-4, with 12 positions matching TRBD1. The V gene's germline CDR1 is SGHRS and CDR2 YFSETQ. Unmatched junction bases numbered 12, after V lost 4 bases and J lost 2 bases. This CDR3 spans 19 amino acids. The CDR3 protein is CASSRMGTGGATTNEKLFF. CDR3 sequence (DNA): TGCGCCAGCAGCCGAATGGGGACAGGGGGCGCGACGACTAATGAAAAACTGTTTTTT.

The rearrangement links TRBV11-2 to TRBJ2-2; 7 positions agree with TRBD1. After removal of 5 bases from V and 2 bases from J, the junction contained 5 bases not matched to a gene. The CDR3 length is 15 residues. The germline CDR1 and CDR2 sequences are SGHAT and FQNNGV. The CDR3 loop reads CASSPRQGNTGELFF. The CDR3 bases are TGTGCCAGCAGCCCCCGACAGGGAAACACCGGGGAGCTGTTTTTT.

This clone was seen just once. The CDR3 region is CASSLKPGGQDGYTF. The CDR3 coding sequence is TGTGCCAGCAGCTTAAAGCCTGGTGGACAGGATGGCTACACCTTC. The rearrangement joins TRBV7-6 to TRBJ1-2; TRBD1 matches at 7 bases. The CDR3 has 15 amino acids. From germline, CDR1 is SGHVS and CDR2 FNYEAQ. Trimming took 2 bases from V and 6 from J; bases not matched to a gene: 9.

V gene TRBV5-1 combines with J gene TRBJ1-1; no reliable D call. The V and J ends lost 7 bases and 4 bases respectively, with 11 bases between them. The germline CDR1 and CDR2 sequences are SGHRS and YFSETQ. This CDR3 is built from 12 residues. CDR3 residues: CASDNGGTEAFF. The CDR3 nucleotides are TGCGCCAGCGACAATGGTGGCACTGAAGCTTTCTTT.

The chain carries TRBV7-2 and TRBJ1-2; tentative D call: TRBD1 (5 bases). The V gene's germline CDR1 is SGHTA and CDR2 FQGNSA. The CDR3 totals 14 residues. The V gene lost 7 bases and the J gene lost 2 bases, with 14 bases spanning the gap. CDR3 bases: TGTGCCAGCACGGGTTCGGCAGGGAACTATGGCTACACCTTC. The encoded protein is CASTGSAGNYGYTF. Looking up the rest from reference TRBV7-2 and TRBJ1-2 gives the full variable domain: GAGVSQSPSNKVTEKGKDVELRCDPISGHTALYWYRQSLGQGLEFLIYFQGNSAPDKSGLPSDRFSAERTGGSVSTLTIQRTQQEDSAVYLCASTGSAGNYGYTFGSGTRLTVV.

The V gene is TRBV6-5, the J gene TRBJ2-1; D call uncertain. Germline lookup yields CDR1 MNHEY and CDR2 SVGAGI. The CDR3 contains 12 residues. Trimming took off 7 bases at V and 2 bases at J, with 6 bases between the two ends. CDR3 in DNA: TGTGCCAGCACTCAGGCCTACAATGAGCAGTTCTTC. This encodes CASTQAYNEQFF.

The CDR3 region is CASSPAGVGNSPLHF. As DNA, the CDR3 is TGCGCCAGCAGCCCAGCGGGCGTTGGCAATTCACCCCTCCACTTT. J is TRBJ1-6 and V is TRBV5-1; D not certain. From germline, CDR1 is SGHRS and CDR2 YFSETQ. CDR3 length: 15 amino acids. V was shortened by 4 bases and J by 7 bases, with 15 bases between the two germline ends.

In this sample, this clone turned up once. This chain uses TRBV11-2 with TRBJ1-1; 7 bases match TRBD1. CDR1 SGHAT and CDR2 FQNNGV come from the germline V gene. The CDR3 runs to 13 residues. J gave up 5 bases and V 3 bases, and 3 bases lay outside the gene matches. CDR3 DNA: TGTGCCAGCAGCTTGACAGGGCGGACTGAAGCTTTCTTT. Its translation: CASSLTGRTEAFF.

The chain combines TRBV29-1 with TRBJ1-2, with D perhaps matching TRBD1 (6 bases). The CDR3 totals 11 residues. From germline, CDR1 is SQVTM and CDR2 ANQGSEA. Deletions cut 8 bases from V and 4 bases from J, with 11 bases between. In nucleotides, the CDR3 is TGCAGCCTAGGGGGGGCCTATGGCTACACCTTC. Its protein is CSLGGAYGYTF. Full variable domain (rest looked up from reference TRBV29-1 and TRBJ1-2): SAVISQKPSRDICQRGTSLTIQCQVDSQVTMMFWYRQQPGQSLTLIATANQGSEATYESGFVIDKFPISRPNLTFSTLTVSNMSPEDSSIYLCSLGGAYGYTFGSGTRLTVV.

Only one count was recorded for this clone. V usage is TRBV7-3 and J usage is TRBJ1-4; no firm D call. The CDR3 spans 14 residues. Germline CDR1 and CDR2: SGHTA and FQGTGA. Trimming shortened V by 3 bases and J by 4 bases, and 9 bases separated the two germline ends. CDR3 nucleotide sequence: TGTGCCAGCAGCTTGGGAGTGGGTAATGAAAAACTGTTTTTT. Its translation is CASSLGVGNEKLFF.

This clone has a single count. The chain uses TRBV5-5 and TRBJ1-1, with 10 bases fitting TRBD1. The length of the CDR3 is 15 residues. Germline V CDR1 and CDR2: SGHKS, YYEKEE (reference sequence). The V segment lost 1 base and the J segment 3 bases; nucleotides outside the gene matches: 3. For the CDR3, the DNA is TGTGCCAGCAGCTTGTACGGGACAGGGGACACTGAAGCTTTCTTT. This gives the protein CASSLYGTGDTEAFF.